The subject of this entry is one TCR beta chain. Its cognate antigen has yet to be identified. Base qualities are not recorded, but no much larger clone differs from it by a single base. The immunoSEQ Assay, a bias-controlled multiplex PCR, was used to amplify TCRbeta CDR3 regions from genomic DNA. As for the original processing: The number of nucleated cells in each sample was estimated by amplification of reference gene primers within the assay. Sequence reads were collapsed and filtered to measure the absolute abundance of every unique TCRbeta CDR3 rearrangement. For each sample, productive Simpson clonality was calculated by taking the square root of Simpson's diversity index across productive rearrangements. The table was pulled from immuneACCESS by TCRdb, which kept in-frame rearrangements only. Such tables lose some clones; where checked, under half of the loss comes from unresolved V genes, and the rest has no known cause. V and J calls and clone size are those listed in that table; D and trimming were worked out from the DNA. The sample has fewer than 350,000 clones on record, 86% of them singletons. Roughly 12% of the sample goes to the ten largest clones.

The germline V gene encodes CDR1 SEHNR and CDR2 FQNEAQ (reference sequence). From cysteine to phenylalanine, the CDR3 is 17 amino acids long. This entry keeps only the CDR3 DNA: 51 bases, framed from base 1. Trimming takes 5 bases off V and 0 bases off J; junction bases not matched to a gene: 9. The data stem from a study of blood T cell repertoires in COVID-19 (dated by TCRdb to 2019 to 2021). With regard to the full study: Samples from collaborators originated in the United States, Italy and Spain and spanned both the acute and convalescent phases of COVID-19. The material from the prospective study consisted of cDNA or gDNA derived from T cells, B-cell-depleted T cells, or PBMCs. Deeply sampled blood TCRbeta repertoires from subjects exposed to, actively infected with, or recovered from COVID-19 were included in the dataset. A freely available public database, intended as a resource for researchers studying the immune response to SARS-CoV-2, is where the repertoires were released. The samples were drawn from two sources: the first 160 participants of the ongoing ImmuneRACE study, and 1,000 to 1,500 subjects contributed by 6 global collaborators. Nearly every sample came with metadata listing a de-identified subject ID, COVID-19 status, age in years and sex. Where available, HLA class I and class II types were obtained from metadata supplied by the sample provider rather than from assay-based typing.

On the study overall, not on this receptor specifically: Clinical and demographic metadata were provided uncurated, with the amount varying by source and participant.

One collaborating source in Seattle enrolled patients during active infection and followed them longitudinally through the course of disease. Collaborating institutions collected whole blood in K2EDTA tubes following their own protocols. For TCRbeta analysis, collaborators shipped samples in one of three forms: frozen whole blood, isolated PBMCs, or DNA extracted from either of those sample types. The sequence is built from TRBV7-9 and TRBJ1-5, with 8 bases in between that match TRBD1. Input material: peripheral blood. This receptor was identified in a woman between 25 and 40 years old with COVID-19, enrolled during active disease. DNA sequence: TGTGCCAGCAGCCCAGGCCGGGACAGGAATAGCAATCAGCCCCAGCATTTT. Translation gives CASSPGRDRNSNQPQHF.